This section outlines one TCR beta chain sequence together with its context. The sample is drawn from a study of T cells in women clearing cervical HPV infection. Study background: Controls gave blood once infection was undetectable; cases at lesion identification.

Each participant carried one incident cervical HPV16 infection only. Average input was around 1,300 ng genomic DNA for immunoSEQ TCR beta CDR3 amplification. Produced via immunoSEQ multiplex PCR; TCRdb's table is partial and in-frame only. Its table lists 46,000 or so clones. The specimen sequenced was blood buffy coat. This TCR was recovered from a woman aged 18 to 75 with a cervical HPV16 infection that either progressed to CIN3+ or cleared (not recorded which).

Incomplete CDR3 DNA: TGTGCCAGCAGTGAAGACGAGGGGGCCTACAATGAG. Translation gives CASSEDEGAYNE. The full CDR3 sequence reads CASSEDEGAYNEQFF. The V gene is TRBV6-1, the J gene TRBJ2-1, with D maybe TRBD1 (6 bases). The read ends 3 residues early relative to the CDR3; the germline J gene fills the gap. The CDR3 is made up of 15 amino acids. Trimming left V 1 base short and J 2 bases short, with 9 bases between. In germline, CDR1 is MNHNS, CDR2 SASEGT.